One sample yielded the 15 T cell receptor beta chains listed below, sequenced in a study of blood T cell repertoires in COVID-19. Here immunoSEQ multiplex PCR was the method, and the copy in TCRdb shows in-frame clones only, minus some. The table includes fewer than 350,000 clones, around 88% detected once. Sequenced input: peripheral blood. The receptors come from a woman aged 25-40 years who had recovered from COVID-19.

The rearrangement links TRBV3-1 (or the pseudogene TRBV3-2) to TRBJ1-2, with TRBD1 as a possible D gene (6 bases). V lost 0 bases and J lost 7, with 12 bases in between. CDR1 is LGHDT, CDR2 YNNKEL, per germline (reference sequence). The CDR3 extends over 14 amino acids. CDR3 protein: CASSQESNRAGYTF. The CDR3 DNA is TGTGCCAGCAGCCAAGAGTCGAACAGGGCTGGCTACACCTTC.

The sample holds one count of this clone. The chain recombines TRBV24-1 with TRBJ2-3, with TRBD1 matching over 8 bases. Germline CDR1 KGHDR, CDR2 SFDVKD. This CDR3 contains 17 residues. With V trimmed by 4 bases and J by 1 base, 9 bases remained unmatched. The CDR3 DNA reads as TGTGCCACCAGTGACCCCAGGGGGCGCATGGGCACAGATACGCAGTATTTT. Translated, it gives CATSDPRGRMGTDTQYF.

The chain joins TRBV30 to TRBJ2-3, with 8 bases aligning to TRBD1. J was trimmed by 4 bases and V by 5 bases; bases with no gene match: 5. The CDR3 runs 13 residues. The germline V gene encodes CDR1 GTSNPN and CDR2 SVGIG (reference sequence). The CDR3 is CAWQRGQADTQYF. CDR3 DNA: TGTGCCTGGCAGAGGGGACAGGCAGATACGCAGTATTTT.

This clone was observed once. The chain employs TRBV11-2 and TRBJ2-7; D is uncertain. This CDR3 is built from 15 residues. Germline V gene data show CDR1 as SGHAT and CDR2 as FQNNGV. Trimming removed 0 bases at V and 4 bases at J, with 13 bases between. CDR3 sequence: CASSLDRQAPYEQYF. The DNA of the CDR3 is TGTGCCAGCAGCTTAGATCGGCAGGCCCCGTACGAGCAGTACTTC.

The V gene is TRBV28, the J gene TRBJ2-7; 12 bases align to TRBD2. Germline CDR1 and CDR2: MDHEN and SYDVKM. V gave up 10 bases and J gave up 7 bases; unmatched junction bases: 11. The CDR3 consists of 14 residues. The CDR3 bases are TGTGCCACCAGCCGGACTAGCGGGATTAAGGAGCAGTACTTC. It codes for CATSRTSGIKEQYF.

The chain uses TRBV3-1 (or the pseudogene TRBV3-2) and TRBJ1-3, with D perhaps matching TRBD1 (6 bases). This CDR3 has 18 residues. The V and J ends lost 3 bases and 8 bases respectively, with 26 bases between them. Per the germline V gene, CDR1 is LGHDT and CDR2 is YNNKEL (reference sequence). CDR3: CASSHSQLTGFSSDTIYF. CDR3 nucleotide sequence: TGTGCCAGCAGCCACAGCCAGCTTACAGGGTTTTCTTCTGACACCATATATTTT.

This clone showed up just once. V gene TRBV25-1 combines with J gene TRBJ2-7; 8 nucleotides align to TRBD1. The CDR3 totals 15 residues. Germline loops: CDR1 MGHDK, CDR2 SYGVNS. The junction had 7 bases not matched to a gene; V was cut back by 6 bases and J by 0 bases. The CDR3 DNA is TGTGCCAGCAGCCCCAGGACAGGGTCCTCCTACGAGCAGTACTTC. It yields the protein CASSPRTGSSYEQYF.

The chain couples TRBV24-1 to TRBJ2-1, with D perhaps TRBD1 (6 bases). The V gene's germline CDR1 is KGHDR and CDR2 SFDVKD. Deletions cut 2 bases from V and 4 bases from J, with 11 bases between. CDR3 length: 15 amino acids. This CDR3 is CATSDSYGTYNEQFF. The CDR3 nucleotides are TGTGCCACCAGTGATTCTTACGGGACATACAATGAGCAGTTCTTC.

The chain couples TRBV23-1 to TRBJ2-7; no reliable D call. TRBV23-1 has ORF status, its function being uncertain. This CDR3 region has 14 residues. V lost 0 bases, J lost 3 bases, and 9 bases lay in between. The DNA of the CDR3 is TGCGCCAGCAGTCAATCATCCCCAATCTACGAGCAGTACTTC. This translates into CASSQSSPIYEQYF.

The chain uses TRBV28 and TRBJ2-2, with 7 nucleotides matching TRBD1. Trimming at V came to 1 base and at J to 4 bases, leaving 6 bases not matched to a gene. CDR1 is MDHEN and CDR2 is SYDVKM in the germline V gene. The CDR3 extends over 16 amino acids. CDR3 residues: CASSLYTGAGTGELFF. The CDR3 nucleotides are TGTGCCAGCAGTTTATACACAGGGGCGGGCACCGGGGAGCTGTTTTTT.

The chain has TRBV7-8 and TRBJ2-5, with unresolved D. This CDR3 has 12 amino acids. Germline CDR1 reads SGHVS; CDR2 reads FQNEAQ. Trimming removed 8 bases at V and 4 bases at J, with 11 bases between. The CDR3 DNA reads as TGTGCCAGCGGCCGGCGGTTAGAGACCCAGTACTTC. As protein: CASGRRLETQYF. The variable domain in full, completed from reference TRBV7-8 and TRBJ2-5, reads GAGVSQSPRYKVAKRGQDVALRCDPISGHVSLFWYQQALGQGPEFLTYFQNEAQLDKSGLPSDRFFAERPEGSVSTLKIQRTQQEDSAVYLCASGRRLETQYFGPGTRLLVL.

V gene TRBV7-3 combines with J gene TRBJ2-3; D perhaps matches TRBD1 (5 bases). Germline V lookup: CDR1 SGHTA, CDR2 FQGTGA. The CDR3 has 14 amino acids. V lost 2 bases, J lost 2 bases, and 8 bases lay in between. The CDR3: CASSLSDNTDTQYF. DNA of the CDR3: TGTGCCAGCAGCTTATCGGACAACACAGATACGCAGTATTTT. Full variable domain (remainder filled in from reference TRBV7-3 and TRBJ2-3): GAGVSQTPSNKVTEKGKYVELRCDPISGHTALYWYRQSLGQGPEFLIYFQGTGAADDSGLPNDRFFAVRPEGSVSTLKIQRTERGDSAVYLCASSLSDNTDTQYFGPGTRLTVL.

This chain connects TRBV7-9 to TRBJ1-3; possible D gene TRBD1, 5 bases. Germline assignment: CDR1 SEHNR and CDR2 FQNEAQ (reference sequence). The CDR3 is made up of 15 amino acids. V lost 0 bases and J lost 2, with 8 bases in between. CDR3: CASSLAIGAGNTIYF. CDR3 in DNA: TGTGCCAGCAGCTTAGCGATAGGGGCTGGAAACACCATATATTTT.

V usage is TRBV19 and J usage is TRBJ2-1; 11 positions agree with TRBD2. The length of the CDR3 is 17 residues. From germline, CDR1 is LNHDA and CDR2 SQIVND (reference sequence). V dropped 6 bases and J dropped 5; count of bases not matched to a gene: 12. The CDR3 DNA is TGTGCCAGTAGCAATACCCAGCTAGCGGGAGGCGACAATGAGCAGTTCTTC. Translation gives CASSNTQLAGGDNEQFF.

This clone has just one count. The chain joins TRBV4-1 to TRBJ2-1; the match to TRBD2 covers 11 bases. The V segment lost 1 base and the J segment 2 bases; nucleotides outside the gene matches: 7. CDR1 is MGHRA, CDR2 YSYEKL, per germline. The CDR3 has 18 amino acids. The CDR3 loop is CASSQGLAGQVAYNEQFF. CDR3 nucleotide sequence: TGCGCCAGCAGCCAAGGACTAGCGGGGCAGGTTGCCTACAATGAGCAGTTCTTC.